Included here is one TCR beta chain sequence, with context. The antigen is unknown. This entry belongs to a study of OX40 agonist ivuxolimab in advanced cancers. The assay was immunoSEQ multiplex PCR, and TCRdb's table has in-frame clones only and misses some. The sample shows 50,000 to 70,000 clones, 80% to 90% of them seen only once. The study, taken as a whole, reports: Among some nonresponders, normalized T-cell clonal expansion was also low. In the 0.1 to 3.0 mg/kg range, CD4+ and CD8+ blood T cells had expanded clonally by week 6. Antigen specificity was not determined for the expanded peripheral T cells.

Drawing of blood for sampling happened at baseline, at cycle 4 day 1, and at cycle 7 day 1. V lost 3 bases and J 0 bases, leaving 10 bases between the germline ends. The CDR3 extends over 16 amino acids. The V gene's germline CDR1 is SGHNT and CDR2 YYREEE (reference sequence). J is TRBJ2-6 and V is TRBV5-4; no definite D call. This TCR came from an adult with an advanced solid tumor such as melanoma, head and neck, liver or kidney cancer. Sequences were derived from CD4+ or CD8+ T cells sorted from blood, sampled in a trial of the OX40 agonist ivuxolimab. As DNA, the CDR3 is TGTGCCAGCAGCTCGACCGATACCTCTGGGGCCAACGTCCTGACTTTC. Translation: CASSSTDTSGANVLTF. Together with reference TRBV5-4 and TRBJ2-6, the CDR3 gives the full variable domain: ETGVTQSPTHLIKTRGQQVTLRCSSQSGHNTVSWYQQALGQGPQFIFQYYREEENGRGNFPPRFSGLQFPNYSSELNVNALELDDSALYLCASSSTDTSGANVLTFGAGSRLTVL.